Sequencing of this T cell receptor (beta chain) was carried out in a study of T cells after posttransplantation cyclophosphamide. Method: immunoSEQ multiplex PCR; TCRdb's copy keeps in-frame clones and lacks some. Here the sample spans fewer than 25,000 clones, around 92% being singletons. Sampled 1 year posttransplant, controls received myeloablative marrow transplants, methotrexate and a calcineurin inhibitor. The TCR originated in a female patient aged 50-59 years who received an allogeneic stem cell transplant from an unrelated donor, was CMV-positive, and had chronic GVHD only. The T cells may come from the graft donor. The material was PBMCs, obtained after an allogeneic stem cell transplant with a calcineurin inhibitor and methotrexate.

The DNA of the CDR3 is TGTGCCAGCAGAGCGATAGAAGAGACCCAGTACTTC. It specifies CASRAIEETQYF. The chain joins TRBV9 to TRBJ2-5, with D unresolved. Trimming took off 5 bases at V and 3 bases at J, with 8 bases between the two ends. The CDR3 has 12 residues. CDR1 is SGDLS and CDR2 is YYNGEE in the germline V gene.